This T cell receptor beta chain was captured in a study of cytomegalovirus exposure and HLA in healthy donors. Comment on this clone: The antigen is unknown.

Findings and limits, study-wide: The study recorded over 150 TCR beta chains that were cytomegalovirus-associated. Judged likely to be a sequencing artifact was a cluster of highly shared sequence variants.

The PCR used 60 Vbeta and 13 Jbeta primers. Source study methods: Later work found 74 million or so unique TCR beta chains, with roughly 11 million shared. The repertoire was sequenced with immunoSEQ multiplex PCR; TCRdb's copy has only in-frame clones and lacks some. V and J calls and clone size come straight from that table; D and trimming were deduced from the DNA. The profile shows approximately 170,000 clones, around three quarters of them singletons. The study sampled nominally healthy donors, though unrecorded immune exposures were likely. CDR1 and CDR2 (germline): ENHRY, SYGVKD. The CDR3 runs 15 residues. V dropped 4 bases and J dropped 2 bases, with 13 bases sitting between them.

This TCR derives from a young woman in good health and CMV-seropositive. The chain combines TRBV10-3 with TRBJ2-3; possible D gene TRBD1, 6 bases. The specimen sequenced was PBMCs. The CDR3 DNA reads TGTGCCATCAGTGTTGGGACAAGAAACACAGATACGCAGTATTTT. As protein: CAISVGTRNTDTQYF.